This record covers a single T cell receptor beta chain. This record belongs to a study of blood T cell repertoires in COVID-19. The overall study: Acute-phase and convalescent COVID-19 samples originated in the United States, Italy and Spain.

The CDR3 is 15 residues long. CDR1 is WNHNN and CDR2 is SYGVQD in the germline V gene (reference sequence). Losses at the gene ends were 4 bases for V and 1 base for J; bases not matched to a gene: 2. Profiled with immunoSEQ multiplex PCR; TCRdb holds only in-frame clones, not every one. This sample carries around 58,000 clones, about four fifths of them seen once, and the ten largest clones take 3.5% to 4%. The sample consisted of PBMCs or T cells enriched from blood (not recorded which). The clonotype originates from a woman between 40 and 50 years old with acute COVID-19. The V and J genes are TRBV10-1 and TRBJ2-3; TRBD2 agrees at 10 bases. The CDR3 DNA follows: TGCGCCAGCAGTGGTACTAGCGGGGGCACAGATACGCAGTATTTT. Translating it yields CASSGTSGGTDTQYF.